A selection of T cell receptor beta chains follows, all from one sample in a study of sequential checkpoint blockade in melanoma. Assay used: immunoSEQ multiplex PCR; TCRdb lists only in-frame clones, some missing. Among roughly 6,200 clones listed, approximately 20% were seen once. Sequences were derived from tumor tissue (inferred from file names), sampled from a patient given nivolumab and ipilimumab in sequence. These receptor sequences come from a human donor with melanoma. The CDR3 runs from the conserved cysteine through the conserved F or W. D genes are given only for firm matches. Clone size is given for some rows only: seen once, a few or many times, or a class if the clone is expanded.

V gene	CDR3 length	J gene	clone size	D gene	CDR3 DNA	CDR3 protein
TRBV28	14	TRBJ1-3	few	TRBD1	TGTGCCAGCACCTCAGGGGGGTCCGGAAACACCATATATTTT	CASTSGGSGNTIYF
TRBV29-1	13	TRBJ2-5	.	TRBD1	TGCAGCGTCGAGGCGACAGGGCCGGAGACCCAGTACTTC	CSVEATGPETQYF
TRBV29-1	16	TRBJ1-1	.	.	TGCAGCGTTGAGGGCCCGTTGGGCAGGACGAACACTGAAGCTTTCTTT	CSVEGPLGRTNTEAFF
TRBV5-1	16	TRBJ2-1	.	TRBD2	TGCGCCAGCAGCGGTAGCGGGAGTCGGCTTTACAATGAGCAGTTCTTC	CASSGSGSRLYNEQFF
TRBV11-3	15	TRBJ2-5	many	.	TGTGCCAGCAGCTTGTACGGGGGCCGCCAAGAGACCCAGTACTTC	CASSLYGGRQETQYF
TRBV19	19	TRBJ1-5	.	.	TGTGCCAGTAGTATCCCCCGGGACCCTGGAGTGGGGGAGGATCAGCCCCAGCATTTT	CASSIPRDPGVGEDQPQHF
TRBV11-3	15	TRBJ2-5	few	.	TGTGCCAGCAGCTTAGGGGAAGGAAGGAAAGAGACCCAGTACTTC	CASSLGEGRKETQYF
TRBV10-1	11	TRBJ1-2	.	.	TGCGCCAGCAGAGGCGGCTATGGCTACACCTTC	CASRGGYGYTF
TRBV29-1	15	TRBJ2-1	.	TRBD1	TGCAGCGTTGAAGGGACAGGGGAAACCTACAATGAGCAGTTCTTC	CSVEGTGETYNEQFF
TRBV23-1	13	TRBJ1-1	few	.	TGCGCCAGCAGCTTGGAGGGGCAGATTGAAGCTTTCTTT	CASSLEGQIEAFF
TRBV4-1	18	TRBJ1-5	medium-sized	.	TGCGCCAGCAGCCAAGATTGGGGCCGTTTTGGGTTGGATCAGCCCCAGCATTTT	CASSQDWGRFGLDQPQHF
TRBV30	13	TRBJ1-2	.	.	TGTGCCTGGACAGGCCTAGCTAACTATGGCTACACCTTC	CAWTGLANYGYTF
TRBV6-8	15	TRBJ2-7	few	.	TGTGCCAGCAGTGCGGGACGGGTAAGCTCCTACGAGCAGTACTTC	CASSAGRVSSYEQYF
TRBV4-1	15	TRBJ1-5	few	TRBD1	TGCGCCAGCAGCCAGGGGACAGGGGTAAATCAGCCCCAGCATTTT	CASSQGTGVNQPQHF